Each of the 3 T cell receptor beta chains below was sequenced from the same sample in a study of T cell changes during pregnancy in multiple sclerosis. The method was immunoSEQ multiplex PCR; TCRdb's version includes in-frame clones alone and lacks a portion of them. The table has just under 80,000 clones, around 95% seen once. The source material was peripheral blood, sampled in the second trimester of pregnancy. The receptors here all came from a female donor in good health, enrolled as a control in a pregnancy study.

The chain links TRBV2 to TRBJ2-2; maybe TRBD1 (5 bases). There are 15 residues in the CDR3. Trimming cost V 4 bases and J 2 bases, with 11 bases left between them. Germline CDR1 SNHLY, CDR2 FYNNEI. In DNA form, the CDR3 reads TGTGCCAGCAGTGCGGCAGGGATCAACACCGGGGAGCTGTTTTTT. It encodes CASSAAGINTGELFF.

This CDR3 is CASSVTGSPYQPQHF. The CDR3 coding sequence is TGTGCCAGCAGCGTGACAGGGTCCCCCTATCAGCCCCAGCATTTT. The chain joins TRBV5-6 to TRBJ1-5; 7 bases map to TRBD1. The germline V gene has CDR1 SGHDT and CDR2 YYEEEE. Losses at the gene ends were 4 bases for V and 5 bases for J; bases not matched to a gene: 9. CDR3 length equals 15 residues.

The chain links TRBV30 to TRBJ2-3; weak D call: TRBD2 (6 bases). CDR1 and CDR2 (germline): GTSNPN, SVGIG (reference sequence). The length of the CDR3 is 12 residues. Trimming removed 5 bases from V and 2 bases from J, with 8 bases in between. The CDR3 here is CAWRGFTDTQYF. CDR3 in DNA: TGTGCCTGGCGGGGGTTCACAGATACGCAGTATTTT.